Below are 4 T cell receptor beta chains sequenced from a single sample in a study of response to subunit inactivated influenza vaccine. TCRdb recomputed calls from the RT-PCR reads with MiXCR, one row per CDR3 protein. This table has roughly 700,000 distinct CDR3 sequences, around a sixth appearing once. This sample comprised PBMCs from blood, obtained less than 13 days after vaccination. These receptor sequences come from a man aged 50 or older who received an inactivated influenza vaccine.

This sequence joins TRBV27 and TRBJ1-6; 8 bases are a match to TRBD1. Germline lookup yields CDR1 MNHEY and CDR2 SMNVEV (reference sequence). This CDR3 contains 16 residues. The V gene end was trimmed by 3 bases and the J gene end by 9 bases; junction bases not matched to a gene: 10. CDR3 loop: CASSFRARGPGSPLHF. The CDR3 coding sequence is TGTGCCAGCAGTTTTCGTGCCAGGGGGCCTGGTTCACCCCTCCACTTT.

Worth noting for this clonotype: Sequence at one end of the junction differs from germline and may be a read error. CDR3 coding DNA: TGCAGCGGATGGGACCCCGTAGAGGACACTGGAGCTTTCTTT. Translation gives CSGWDPVEDTGAFF. This sequence joins TRBV29-1 and TRBJ1-1; tentatively, D is TRBD1 (5 bases). The CDR3 extends over 14 amino acids. Looked up from germline, CDR1 is SQVTM and CDR2 is ANQGSEA. The full variable domain, in which reference TRBV29-1 and TRBJ1-1 provide the parts outside the CDR3, is SAVISQKPSRDICQRGTSLTIQCQVDSQVTMMFWYRQQPGQSLTLIATANQGSEATYESGFVIDKFPISRPNLTFSTLTVSNMSPEDSSIYLCSGWDPVEDTGAFFGQGTRLTVV.

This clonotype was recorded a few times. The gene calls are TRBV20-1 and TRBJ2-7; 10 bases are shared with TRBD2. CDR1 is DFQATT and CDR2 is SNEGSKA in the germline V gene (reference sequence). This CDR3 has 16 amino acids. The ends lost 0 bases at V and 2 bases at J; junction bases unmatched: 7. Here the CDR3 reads CSARDLAGGGPYEQYF. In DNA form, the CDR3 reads TGCAGTGCTAGAGATTTAGCGGGAGGTGGGCCCTACGAGCAGTACTTC.

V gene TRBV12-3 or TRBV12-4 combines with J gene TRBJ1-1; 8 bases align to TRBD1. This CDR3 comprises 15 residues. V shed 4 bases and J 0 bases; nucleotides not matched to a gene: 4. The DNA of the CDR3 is TGTGCCAGCAGTTCACAGGGGGTAATGAACACTGAAGCTTTCTTT. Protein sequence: CASSSQGVMNTEAFF.